This TCR beta chain was found in a study of T cells expressing NK-cell markers. Germline V gene sequence: CDR1 SQVTM, CDR2 ANQGSEA. The CDR3 spans 13 residues. Each CDR3 protein gets one entry in TCRdb, which reprocessed the 5' RACE reads and gives no DNA. Its clone listing holds 450,000 to 600,000 distinct CDR3 sequences. The sequencing input was blood T cells: a sorted CD56 or NKG2C T cell subset, CD4+ or CD8+ T cells, or bulk PBMC T cells (not recorded which). The receptor was isolated from a man between 18 and 35 years old in good health. The chain carries TRBV29-1 and TRBJ2-7. CDR3 residues: CSVEAQRGYEQYF.